Below are 10 T cell receptor beta chains sequenced from a single sample in a study of T cells after yellow fever vaccination. TCRdb re-called the 5' RACE reads through MiXCR, storing one row per CDR3 protein. The table has hundreds of thousands of distinct CDR3 sequences, roughly 19% seen once. Sequenced material: PBMCs, taken 15 days after the yellow fever booster vaccination. These receptors were collected from a man aged 25 to 40 who received the YFV17D yellow fever vaccine.

In its sample, this clonotype was seen a few times. J is TRBJ1-6 and V is TRBV20-1; D is possibly TRBD1 (5 bases). CDR3 size: 14 residues. Germline V gives CDR1 DFQATT, CDR2 SNEGSKA (reference sequence). V was shortened by 0 bases and J by 8 bases, with 11 bases between the two germline ends. The CDR3 is CSARDRSGDSPLHF. CDR3 DNA: TGCAGTGCTAGAGATCGGTCGGGGGATTCACCCCTCCACTTT.

The chain recombines TRBV5-1 with TRBJ1-1, with a tentative D call TRBD1 (5 bases). Germline lookup yields CDR1 SGHRS and CDR2 YFSETQ. The CDR3 length is 11 residues. V was trimmed by 4 bases and J by 8 bases, leaving 9 bases between them. The CDR3 sequence is CASSADKEAFF. In DNA, the CDR3 is TGCGCCAGCAGCGCGGACAAGGAAGCTTTCTTT.

V is TRBV6-2 or TRBV6-3 and J is TRBJ2-6; D possibly matches TRBD1 or TRBD2 (5 bases each). The V and J ends lost 2 bases and 4 bases respectively, with 12 bases between them. Germline V lookup: CDR1 MNHEY, CDR2 SVGEGT. The CDR3 has 16 residues. The DNA for the CDR3 is TGTGCCAGCAGTTACGAAGAGGGGTACGGGGCCAACGTCCTGACTTTC. Translated, it gives CASSYEEGYGANVLTF.

The chain links TRBV11-2 to TRBJ2-1; 7 nucleotides line up with TRBD2. V was pared by 7 bases and J by 0 bases, with 15 bases of the junction left unmatched. The CDR3 length is 18 residues. Germline V gene data show CDR1 as SGHAT and CDR2 as FQNNGV. The CDR3 spells CASTPGRTGGSSYNEQFF. Here the CDR3 DNA reads TGTGCCAGCACCCCCGGTCGGACGGGAGGTAGCTCCTACAATGAGCAGTTCTTC.

V is TRBV5-1 and J is TRBJ1-6; weak D call: TRBD1 (6 bases). Looked up from germline, CDR1 is SGHRS and CDR2 is YFSETQ. Trimming took off 0 bases at V and 10 bases at J, with 17 bases between the two ends. This CDR3 is 16 amino acids long. CDR3 sequence (DNA): TGCGCCAGCAGCTTGGTAGCGGGGGCGGCAAAATCACCCCTCCACTTT. Residues: CASSLVAGAAKSPLHF.

In this sample, this clonotype turned up a few times. The chain joins TRBV12-3 or TRBV12-4 to TRBJ2-5; D is unresolved. The CDR3 runs 13 residues. V was clipped by 2 bases and J by 3 bases, with 7 bases between them. CDR3 sequence: CASSLIQKETQYF. Here the CDR3 DNA reads TGTGCCAGCAGTTTAATCCAGAAAGAGACCCAGTACTTC.

This clonotype occurred a few times. V is TRBV29-1 and J is TRBJ2-7, with no clear D. CDR3 length: 11 residues. In germline, CDR1 is SQVTM, CDR2 ANQGSEA. Trimming stripped 6 bases from V and 7 bases from J, with 13 bases between. The CDR3 coding sequence is TGCAGCGTCGATCTTGAAGGAGAGCAGTACTTC. Amino acids: CSVDLEGEQYF.

The chain joins TRBV5-1 to TRBJ2-1, with 7 bases that match TRBD2. CDR3 length: 17 residues. Losses at the gene ends were 7 bases for V and 9 bases for J; bases not matched to a gene: 22. CDR1 and CDR2 (germline): SGHRS, YFSETQ. The CDR3 DNA follows: TGCGCCAGCGAACCGGGTTCGGCGGGAGCGTTTTTCGGTGAGCAGTTCTTC. Encoded protein: CASEPGSAGAFFGEQFF.

The genes are TRBV14 and TRBJ2-1; perhaps TRBD1 as D (5 bases). The CDR3 totals 14 residues. The germline V and J ends were trimmed by 0 bases and 9 bases, with 12 bases remaining between them. Germline CDR1 SGHDN, CDR2 FVKESK. The CDR3 bases are TGTGCCAGCAGCCAAGACCTAGGGGCGAGTGAGCAGTTCTTC. As protein: CASSQDLGASEQFF.

V usage is TRBV7-2 and J usage is TRBJ2-1; TRBD2 matches 9 bases. Unmatched junction bases numbered 6, after V lost 3 bases and J lost 6 bases. CDR3 size: 15 residues. CDR1 and CDR2 (germline): SGHTA, FQGNSA. The CDR3 here is CASSFSSGKSNEQFF. The CDR3 DNA follows: TGTGCCAGCAGCTTTTCTAGCGGGAAAAGCAATGAGCAGTTCTTC.